The clone carrying this T cell receptor (beta chain) appeared once. Trimming shortened V by 2 bases and J by 0 bases, and 4 bases separated the two germline ends. CDR1 and CDR2 from the germline V gene are SGHAT and FQNNGV. The CDR3 length is 14 residues. The sample originates from a study of T cell changes during pregnancy in multiple sclerosis. TCRdb's copy holds only in-frame clones and misses some; the assay was immunoSEQ multiplex PCR. The profile shows approximately 100,000 clones, approximately 92% of them singletons. V is TRBV11-2 and J is TRBJ1-4; D gene ambiguous. The receptor was isolated from a female donor with multiple sclerosis, enrolled in a pregnancy study. Material: peripheral blood, obtained in the first trimester of pregnancy. DNA for the CDR3: TGTGCCAGCAGCTTAAGAGCAACTAATGAAAAACTGTTTTTT. It specifies CASSLRATNEKLFF. Filled out from reference TRBV11-2 and TRBJ1-4, the complete variable domain reads EAGVAQSPRYKIIEKRQSVAFWCNPISGHATLYWYQQILGQGPKLLIQFQNNGVVDDSQLPKDRFSAERLKGVDSTLKIQPAKLEDSAVYLCASSLRATNEKLFFGSGTQLSVL.